Each of the 20 T cell receptor beta chains below was sequenced from the same sample in a study of early T cells in non-severe SARS-CoV-2 infection. TCRdb itself ran the 5' RACE reads through MiXCR, one entry per CDR3 protein. This table holds tens of thousands of distinct CDR3 sequences, around 14% found once. Sequenced sample: whole blood. Receptor source: an adult who was a healthcare worker with PCR-confirmed SARS-CoV-2 infection or an uninfected control (not recorded which).

In its sample, this clonotype was seen many times. The chain couples TRBV2 to TRBJ1-1; D is undetermined. Trimming stripped 4 bases from V and 3 bases from J, with 18 bases between. CDR3 size: 16 residues. Per the germline V gene, CDR1 is SNHLY and CDR2 is FYNNEI. CDR3 residues: CASSANSPGGYTEAFF. The CDR3 DNA follows: TGTGCCAGCAGTGCAAATTCTCCGGGAGGATACACTGAAGCTTTCTTT.

The chain links TRBV7-3 to TRBJ2-1, with 9 bases lining up with TRBD2. Germline V gene data show CDR1 as SGHTA and CDR2 as FQGTGA. This CDR3 is built from 15 residues. J gave up 6 bases and V 5 bases, and 8 bases lay outside the gene matches. The CDR3 here is CASSALDSGSNEQFF. CDR3 sequence (DNA): TGTGCCAGCAGCGCCCTGGATAGCGGGAGCAATGAGCAGTTCTTC.

There are a few counts of this clonotype. The chain joins TRBV18 to TRBJ1-2, with D hard to call. Looked up from germline, CDR1 is KGHSH and CDR2 is LQKENI. This CDR3 is built from 15 residues. The V and J ends lost 1 base and 8 bases respectively, with 17 bases between them. This CDR3 is CASSPQRESSEGYTF. Written as DNA, the CDR3 is TGTGCCAGCTCACCACAAAGGGAGTCGAGTGAAGGCTACACCTTC.

In this sample, this clonotype turned up a few times. The chain combines TRBV6-2 or TRBV6-3 with TRBJ2-7, with D unclear. The V end lost 3 bases, the J end lost 3 bases, and 9 bases lay between the germline ends. The length of the CDR3 is 13 residues. The germline V gene encodes CDR1 MNHEY and CDR2 SVGEGT. The CDR3: CASSYTLDYEQYF. The CDR3 DNA reads TGTGCCAGCAGTTATACGCTCGACTACGAGCAGTACTTC.

V gene TRBV9 combines with J gene TRBJ1-6; TRBD1 aligns across 8 bases. This CDR3 has 18 amino acids. CDR1 is SGDLS and CDR2 is YYNGEE in the germline V gene. The V and J ends lost 0 bases and 6 bases, in that order; junction bases with no gene match: 11. This CDR3 reads CASSVAPGGAGSNSPLHF. The CDR3 region has the DNA TGTGCCAGCAGCGTAGCCCCAGGGGGCGCAGGGAGTAATTCACCCCTCCACTTT.

The sample holds a few counts of this clonotype. The CDR3 DNA sequence: TGTGCCATCAGCACGGGACTAGAGAGCGGGGAGCTGTTTTTT. Translating it yields CAISTGLESGELFF. The chain joins TRBV10-3 to TRBJ2-2, with 8 bases aligning to TRBD2. V was clipped by 6 bases and J by 7 bases; unmatched bases: 7. In germline, CDR1 is ENHRY, CDR2 SYGVKD. The CDR3 has 14 amino acids.

This clonotype was detected only a few times. The chain recombines TRBV27 with TRBJ1-2, with a weak D call TRBD1 (6 bases). Germline V lookup: CDR1 MNHEY, CDR2 SMNVEV (reference sequence). The CDR3 runs 15 residues. The V and J ends lost 5 bases and 4 bases respectively, with 17 bases between them. The CDR3, as DNA: TGTGCCAGCAGTCTCACAGGGCAGGGACCCTATGGCTACACCTTC. Protein sequence: CASSLTGQGPYGYTF.

J is TRBJ1-5 and V is TRBV6-5, with 9 bases lining up with TRBD1. The trim removed 10 bases at V and 2 bases at J, leaving 3 bases unmatched. CDR1 and CDR2 (germline): MNHEY, SVGAGI. CDR3 size: 13 residues. CDR3: CATRTGGNQPQHF. CDR3 DNA: TGTGCCACCCGGACAGGGGGCAATCAGCCCCAGCATTTT.

V and J are TRBV20-1 and TRBJ1-1; D ambiguous. The CDR3 length is 12 residues. Germline lookup yields CDR1 DFQATT and CDR2 SNEGSKA (reference sequence). V lost 3 bases, J lost 8 bases, and 13 bases lay in between. In DNA form, the CDR3 reads TGCAGTGCTAGTGTATCGAGGAGGGAAGCTTTCTTT. Its protein is CSASVSRREAFF.

This chain links TRBV7-8 with TRBJ1-1; possible D gene TRBD1, 6 bases. Germline CDR1 and CDR2: SGHVS and FQNEAQ. V gave up 3 bases and J gave up 4 bases, with 21 bases separating them. CDR3 length: 17 residues. CDR3 sequence: CASSFQRYGGRSTEAFF. DNA for the CDR3: TGTGCCAGCAGCTTCCAAAGGTACGGGGGCAGGAGCACTGAAGCTTTCTTT.

V is TRBV6-2 or TRBV6-3 and J is TRBJ2-2; D tentatively reads TRBD1 or TRBD2 (6 bases each). There are 15 residues in the CDR3. Deletions cut 5 bases from V and 4 bases from J, with 14 bases between. CDR1 is MNHEY and CDR2 is SVGEGT in the germline V gene. CDR3 nucleotide sequence: TGTGCCAGCAGTGAAGGGGGGACGGCCACCGGGGAGCTGTTTTTT. It yields the protein CASSEGGTATGELFF.

This clonotype was detected a few times. The J gene is TRBJ2-1, the V gene TRBV6-5; TRBD1 aligns across 7 bases. V dropped 2 bases and J dropped 4; count of bases not matched to a gene: 8. Per the germline V gene, CDR1 is MNHEY and CDR2 is SVGAGI. The CDR3 loop spans 16 amino acids. DNA of the CDR3: TGTGCCAGCAGTTACAGGACAGGCACAAAATACAATGAGCAGTTCTTC. Translation: CASSYRTGTKYNEQFF.

The CDR3 spells CSALLGGSTDTQYF. The CDR3 DNA reads as TGCAGTGCCCTACTTGGGGGAAGCACAGATACGCAGTATTTT. The V and J genes are TRBV20-1 and TRBJ2-3; D might be TRBD1 or TRBD2, each matching 5 bases. Trimming left V 6 bases short and J 0 bases short, with 13 bases between. Germline CDR1 reads DFQATT; CDR2 reads SNEGSKA (reference sequence). The CDR3 extends over 14 amino acids.

Notes on this clonotype: It may be a read error: a sequence one base away is much more abundant. The chain joins TRBV5-6 to TRBJ2-7; D gene unclear. The CDR3 spans 13 residues. Per germline, CDR1 SGHDT and CDR2 YYEEEE. CDR3 residues: CARSFEQPYEQYF. DNA for the CDR3: TGTGCCAGAAGCTTTGAACAGCCCTACGAGCAGTACTTC.

The chain carries TRBV7-6 and TRBJ2-3, with 7 nucleotides matching TRBD1. Losses at the gene ends were 1 base for V and 6 bases for J; bases not matched to a gene: 7. Germline V CDR1 and CDR2: SGHVS, FNYEAQ. The CDR3 contains 15 residues. The CDR3 region has the DNA TGTGCCAGCAGCTTAGGGTCAGGGGGTAGGGATACGCAGTATTTT. Translating it yields CASSLGSGGRDTQYF.

This chain connects TRBV20-1 to TRBJ1-2; the D gene is possibly TRBD1 (6 bases). The ends were cut back, 6 bases at V and 4 bases at J, with 12 bases in the middle. The CDR3 totals 12 residues. Germline-derived CDR1 and CDR2 are DFQATT and SNEGSKA (reference sequence). The CDR3 nucleotides are TGCAGTGCATTTCAGGGGATCTATGGCTACACCTTC. It translates to CSAFQGIYGYTF.

This clonotype was counted only a few times. This chain links TRBV12-3 or TRBV12-4 with TRBJ2-3, with D unclear. Trimming cost V 6 bases and J 1 base, with 14 bases left between them. This CDR3 has 15 amino acids. This chain's CDR3 is CASSFGSGGTDTQYF. The CDR3 coding sequence is TGTGCCAGCAGCTTTGGCTCTGGGGGCACAGATACGCAGTATTTT.

This clonotype was detected ten times or more. The chain employs TRBV6-6 and TRBJ1-5; D is undetermined. The ends were cut back, 2 bases at V and 5 bases at J, with 10 bases in the middle. This CDR3 is 14 amino acids long. CDR1 and CDR2 from the germline V gene are MNHNY and SVGAGI (reference sequence). The CDR3: CASSYSATDQPQHF. CDR3 nucleotides: TGTGCCAGCAGTTACAGCGCAACGGATCAGCCCCAGCATTTT.

This sequence joins TRBV18 and TRBJ2-7; D not certain. CDR3 length equals 13 residues. The V end lost 0 bases, the J end lost 5 bases, and 8 bases lay between the germline ends. Germline-derived CDR1 and CDR2 are KGHSH and LQKENI. CDR3 DNA: TGTGCCAGCTCACCACCGGCCCTTAACGAGCAGTACTTC. Translating gives CASSPPALNEQYF.

This clonotype was observed a few times. The chain links TRBV7-8 to TRBJ2-7; D is unresolved. CDR1 and CDR2 from the germline V gene are SGHVS and FQNEAQ. The CDR3 totals 13 residues. Trimming removed 2 bases at V and 6 bases at J, with 11 bases between. CDR3 loop: CASSLWRRTEQYF. CDR3 sequence (DNA): TGTGCCAGCAGCTTATGGCGGCGGACCGAGCAGTACTTC. Drawing the rest from reference TRBV7-8 and TRBJ2-7, the complete variable domain is GAGVSQSPRYKVAKRGQDVALRCDPISGHVSLFWYQQALGQGPEFLTYFQNEAQLDKSGLPSDRFFAERPEGSVSTLKIQRTQQEDSAVYLCASSLWRRTEQYFGPGTRLTVT.